This T cell receptor (beta chain) is drawn from a study of shared clonotypes between healthy human individuals. Findings of the study overall: For sorted subsets, rarefaction showed incomplete sequencing despite large depth.

The repertoire was sequenced with immunoSEQ multiplex PCR; TCRdb's copy has only in-frame clones and lacks some. This table has about 680,000 clones, about 90% appearing once. Positive CCR7 selection of CD45RO-negative cells yielded the naive CD8 cells, and terminally differentiated effector memory CD45RA+ cells were excluded. There are a few counts of this clone. Its antigen is not identified. The sequence was obtained from a young man in good health. Sequencing input: naive CD8+ T cells sorted from blood.

This CDR3 is CASSPQPTSVYEQYF. DNA of the CDR3: TGTGCCAGTAGTCCCCAACCGACTAGCGTATACGAGCAGTACTTC. This chain connects TRBV19 to TRBJ2-7, with 8 nucleotides matching TRBD2. CDR1 LNHDA and CDR2 SQIVND come from the germline V gene (reference sequence). The length of the CDR3 is 15 residues. V was clipped by 5 bases and J by 4 bases; unmatched bases: 10.